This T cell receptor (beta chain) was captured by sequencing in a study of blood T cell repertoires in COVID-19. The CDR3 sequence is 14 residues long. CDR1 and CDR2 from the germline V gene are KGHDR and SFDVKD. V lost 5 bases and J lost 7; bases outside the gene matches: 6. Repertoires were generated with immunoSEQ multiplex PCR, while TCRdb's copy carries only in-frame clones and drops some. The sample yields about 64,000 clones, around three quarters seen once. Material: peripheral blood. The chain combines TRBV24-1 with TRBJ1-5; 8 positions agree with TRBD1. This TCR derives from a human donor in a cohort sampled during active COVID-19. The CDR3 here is CATSAGGEGQPQHF. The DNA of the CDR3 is TGTGCCACCAGTGCAGGGGGCGAGGGGCAGCCCCAGCATTTT.